These T cell receptor beta chains were read from a single sample in a study of blood T cells in healthy people across ages. MiXCR was run by TCRdb on the 5' RACE reads, yielding one entry per CDR3 protein. The data contain over 1.5 million distinct CDR3 sequences, 40% to 55% of them singletons. The source material was blood. The source of these receptors is a woman aged 40 to 50 in good health. CDR3s include the opening cysteine and the closing phenylalanine or tryptophan. The order of the fields is J gene, V gene, clone size, D gene, CDR3 DNA, CDR3 protein. D genes are given only for firm matches. Clone size is stated in some rows and not others, as once, few, many or a class when expanded.

J gene: TRBJ2-1; V gene: TRBV25-1; clone size: -; D gene: -; CDR3 DNA: TGTGCCAGCAGTCCAGGGGCAGGTGGGGTCAATGAGCAGTTCTTC; CDR3 protein: CASSPGAGGVNEQFF
J gene: TRBJ2-1; V gene: TRBV10-2; clone size: -; D gene: TRBD2; CDR3 DNA: TGCGCCAGCAGTCCGAAACACGGAGGAGCGGGGGGGCAAGAGACCCAGTTCTTC; CDR3 protein: CASSPKHGGAGGQETQFF
J gene: TRBJ1-2; V gene: TRBV20-1; clone size: -; D gene: -; CDR3 DNA: TGCAGTGCTAGGTTTTTCCCAGGCCTCAGTTATGGCTACACCTTC; CDR3 protein: CSARFFPGLSYGYTF
J gene: TRBJ2-1; V gene: TRBV4-3; clone size: -; D gene: -; CDR3 DNA: TGCGCCAGCAGCCAAGGACTAGTTAGGGGTGGAGAGCAGTTCTTC; CDR3 protein: CASSQGLVRGGEQFF
J gene: TRBJ2-6; V gene: TRBV10-3; clone size: many; D gene: -; CDR3 DNA: TGTGCCATCAGGCCCGCCGTAGGGGCCAACGTCCTGACTTTC; CDR3 protein: CAIRPAVGANVLTF
J gene: TRBJ1-4; V gene: TRBV29-1; clone size: few; D gene: -; CDR3 DNA: TGCAGCGCCTTTGCGGACAGTTTGAATGAAAAACTGTTTTTT; CDR3 protein: CSAFADSLNEKLFF
J gene: TRBJ2-1; V gene: TRBV9; clone size: -; D gene: TRBD1; CDR3 DNA: TGTGCCAGCAGCCCCACAGGGGCGGAGTCCTACAATGAGCAGTTCTTC; CDR3 protein: CASSPTGAESYNEQFF
J gene: TRBJ2-7; V gene: TRBV27; clone size: once; D gene: -; CDR3 DNA: TGTGCCAGCATTGCATTTCGGGGGAGCGCCTACGAGCAGTACTTC; CDR3 protein: CASIAFRGSAYEQYF
J gene: TRBJ2-1; V gene: TRBV5-6; clone size: -; D gene: -; CDR3 DNA: TGTGCCAGCAGCCCCCTCCCGGGCGGATACAATGAGCAGTTCTTC; CDR3 protein: CASSPLPGGYNEQFF
J gene: TRBJ2-5; V gene: TRBV29-1; clone size: -; D gene: -; CDR3 DNA: TGCAGCGCCGAAAGGCAGTCAGAGACCCAGTACTTC; CDR3 protein: CSAERQSETQYF
J gene: TRBJ2-3; V gene: TRBV12-3/TRBV12-4; clone size: few; D gene: TRBD2; CDR3 DNA: TGTGCCAGCAGTTTGGGACTAGCGGGGGGAACAACTAGCACAGATACGCAGTATTTT; CDR3 protein: CASSLGLAGGTTSTDTQYF
J gene: TRBJ1-2; V gene: TRBV27; clone size: -; D gene: TRBD1; CDR3 DNA: TGTGCCAGCAAGGGGACAGGGCGGTCGGGGGGCTACACCTTC; CDR3 protein: CASKGTGRSGGYTF
J gene: TRBJ2-1; V gene: TRBV11-3; clone size: once; D gene: -; CDR3 DNA: TGTGCCAGCAGCGTAGATCCCAACAATGAGCAGTTCTTC; CDR3 protein: CASSVDPNNEQFF
J gene: TRBJ2-5; V gene: TRBV20-1; clone size: -; D gene: -; CDR3 DNA: TGCAGTGCTAGGGCGGGGGCCGTAAAAGAGACCCAGTACTTC; CDR3 protein: CSARAGAVKETQYF
J gene: TRBJ2-1; V gene: TRBV7-6; clone size: -; D gene: TRBD1; CDR3 DNA: TGTGCCAGCAGCTCTTGGGGACAGACAAACAATGAGCAGTTCTTC; CDR3 protein: CASSSWGQTNNEQFF
J gene: TRBJ1-2; V gene: TRBV27; clone size: -; D gene: -; CDR3 DNA: TGTGCCAGCGCCAGGGGCCACAGTAACTATGGCTACACCTTC; CDR3 protein: CASARGHSNYGYTF
J gene: TRBJ2-1; V gene: TRBV7-3; clone size: few; D gene: -; CDR3 DNA: TGTGCCAGCAGCCCACAATCTCAGGTATCTAATGAGCAGTTCTTC; CDR3 protein: CASSPQSQVSNEQFF
J gene: TRBJ2-7; V gene: TRBV7-2; clone size: few; D gene: TRBD2; CDR3 DNA: TGTGCCAGCAGCTTAACGGGGGGGGCCTGGTACGAGCAGTACTTC; CDR3 protein: CASSLTGGAWYEQYF
J gene: TRBJ1-2; V gene: TRBV12-3/TRBV12-4; clone size: -; D gene: -; CDR3 DNA: TGTGCCAGCAGTTTTCCGGTCTCGCATGGCTACACCTTC; CDR3 protein: CASSFPVSHGYTF
J gene: TRBJ2-7; V gene: TRBV13; clone size: -; D gene: -; CDR3 DNA: TGTGCCAGCAGCCCTTACCAGTCGTCCTACGAGCAGTACTTC; CDR3 protein: CASSPYQSSYEQYF
J gene: TRBJ1-1; V gene: TRBV6-6; clone size: -; D gene: -; CDR3 DNA: TGTGCCAGCACTACGGGGGGAAGGACTGAAGCTTTCTTT; CDR3 protein: CASTTGGRTEAFF
J gene: TRBJ2-1; V gene: TRBV11-2; clone size: -; D gene: -; CDR3 DNA: TGTGCCAGCAGCTTAAGCGAAGGGCTGAGCTCCTACAATGAGCAGTTCTTC; CDR3 protein: CASSLSEGLSSYNEQFF
J gene: TRBJ2-3; V gene: TRBV5-1; clone size: -; D gene: TRBD2; CDR3 DNA: TGCGCCAGCAGCTTGAGCGTAGCGGGGGCTACGCAGTATTTT; CDR3 protein: CASSLSVAGATQYF
J gene: TRBJ1-2; V gene: TRBV6-2/TRBV6-3; clone size: -; D gene: -; CDR3 DNA: TGTGCCAGCAGGGGAGTGGGCTATGGCTACACCTTC; CDR3 protein: CASRGVGYGYTF
J gene: TRBJ2-3; V gene: TRBV6-5; clone size: -; D gene: TRBD2; CDR3 DNA: TGTGCCAGCAGTTACTCCAGCGGGACTAGCGGGATTTGGGATACGCAGTATTTT; CDR3 protein: CASSYSSGTSGIWDTQYF
J gene: TRBJ2-5; V gene: TRBV12-3/TRBV12-4; clone size: few; D gene: TRBD1; CDR3 DNA: TGTGCCAGCAGCCGCCGCGAGGGGGCTCAGACCCAGTACTTC; CDR3 protein: CASSRREGAQTQYF
J gene: TRBJ1-2; V gene: TRBV20-1; clone size: -; D gene: -; CDR3 DNA: TGCAGTGCTCCATCACACGGGGAAGGCTACACCTTC; CDR3 protein: CSAPSHGEGYTF
J gene: TRBJ1-2; V gene: TRBV6-6; clone size: few; D gene: -; CDR3 DNA: TGTGCCAGCAGTTACGATGGCAGCGGCGGCTACACCTTC; CDR3 protein: CASSYDGSGGYTF
J gene: TRBJ2-1; V gene: TRBV28; clone size: few; D gene: -; CDR3 DNA: TGTGCCAGCAGTCTCTCTGAGGCTGAGCAGTTCTTC; CDR3 protein: CASSLSEAEQFF
J gene: TRBJ1-1; V gene: TRBV7-2; clone size: few; D gene: TRBD1; CDR3 DNA: TGTGCCAGCAGCCCAGGACAGGGGGTAGAAGCTTTCTTT; CDR3 protein: CASSPGQGVEAFF
J gene: TRBJ2-5; V gene: TRBV4-2; clone size: -; D gene: -; CDR3 DNA: TGTGCCAGCAGCTGGGTACATAAAGAGACCCAGTACTTC; CDR3 protein: CASSWVHKETQYF